These 5 T cell receptor beta chains share one sample of origin, sequenced in a study of cytomegalovirus exposure and HLA in healthy donors. PCR primers comprised 60 Vbeta and 13 Jbeta primers. Only in-frame clones appear in the TCRdb table, and some are missing; sequencing was by immunoSEQ multiplex PCR. This sample's table has approximately 80,000 clones. Sequencing was done on a sample of PBMCs. The source of these receptors is a woman aged 25 to 39 in good health and CMV-seronegative.

The CDR3 DNA is TGTGCCAGCAGCCAATCGACTAGCGGCCCCATACGATTAACCTACGAGCAGTACTTC. It yields the protein CASSQSTSGPIRLTYEQYF. V is TRBV5-4 and J is TRBJ2-7; 9 nucleotides match TRBD2. Germline CDR1 is SGHNT and CDR2 is YYREEE (reference sequence). This CDR3 comprises 19 residues. Germline trimming cut 4 bases from V and 2 bases from J; bases unmatched to any gene: 19. Complete variable domain (other parts from reference TRBV5-4 and TRBJ2-7): ETGVTQSPTHLIKTRGQQVTLRCSSQSGHNTVSWYQQALGQGPQFIFQYYREEENGRGNFPPRFSGLQFPNYSSELNVNALELDDSALYLCASSQSTSGPIRLTYEQYFGPGTRLTVT.

The V and J genes are TRBV5-5 and TRBJ1-1; D ambiguous. Between the trimmed V and J ends, which lost 2 bases and 1 base, there was a span of 12 bases. CDR1 and CDR2 from the germline V gene are SGHKS and YYEKEE (reference sequence). CDR3 length equals 15 residues. The CDR3 reads CASSFLASENTEAFF. The CDR3 DNA is TGTGCCAGCAGCTTTTTAGCGTCCGAGAACACTGAAGCTTTCTTT.

This chain uses TRBV6-1 with TRBJ2-3; the D gene is possibly TRBD1 (6 bases). The CDR3 is made up of 17 amino acids. CDR1 is MNHNS and CDR2 is SASEGT in the germline V gene. With 4 bases removed from V and 5 bases from J, the gap between germline ends came to 22 bases. The CDR3 region has the DNA TGTGCCAGCAGTGGGAGGTCTGGGGGCGATAGGGTAGATACGCAGTATTTT. Translation gives CASSGRSGGDRVDTQYF.

The CDR3 DNA is TGTGCCTGGAGTCCTCCGGACAGGTACACTGAAGCTTTCTTT. Residues: CAWSPPDRYTEAFF. The V call is TRBV30, the J call TRBJ1-1, with 7 bases identical to TRBD1. Germline V lookup: CDR1 GTSNPN, CDR2 SVGIG (reference sequence). This CDR3 contains 14 residues. Losses at the gene ends were 2 bases for V and 3 bases for J; bases not matched to a gene: 6. Supplemented by reference TRBV30 and TRBJ1-1, the full variable domain reads SQTIHQWPATLVQPVGSPLSLECTVEGTSNPNLYWYRQAAGRGLQLLFYSVGIGQISSEVPQNLSASRPQDRQFILSSKKLLLSDSGFYLCAWSPPDRYTEAFFGQGTRLTVV.

The chain joins TRBV28 to TRBJ2-7, with D perhaps matching TRBD2 (5 bases). The CDR3 sequence is 13 residues long. The V and J ends lost 5 bases and 2 bases respectively, with 10 bases between them. Germline CDR1 and CDR2: MDHEN and SYDVKM. The CDR3 DNA is TGTGCCAGCAGTCCGTCCGGGACCTACGAGCAGTACTTC. Residues: CASSPSGTYEQYF. Full variable domain (missing parts from reference TRBV28 and TRBJ2-7): DVKVTQSSRYLVKRTGEKVFLECVQDMDHENMFWYRQDPGLGLRLIYFSYDVKMKEKGDIPEGYSVSREKKERFSLILESASTNQTSMYLCASSPSGTYEQYFGPGTRLTVT.